Here is one TCR beta chain with its context. Its antigen is still unknown. CDR1 is LGHNA and CDR2 is YNFKEQ in the germline V gene. This CDR3 has 15 amino acids. Trimming shortened V by 5 bases and J by 3 bases, and 14 bases separated the two germline ends. The PCR used 60 Vbeta and 13 Jbeta primers. Some clones are missing from TCRdb's copy, which holds only in-frame ones; the method was immunoSEQ multiplex PCR. The table has roughly 100,000 clones, 65% to 85% seen once; the top ten hold approximately 6.1%. The sample is drawn from a study of cytomegalovirus exposure and HLA in healthy donors. Study-level findings and limits: Later analysis suggested links between common viral pathogens and several top significant clusters. Follow-up analysis later connected one missense variant in DCLRE1C with trimming of TCR beta V- and J-genes.

The rearrangement uses TRBV4-2 and TRBJ2-1; maybe TRBD1 (5 bases). This receptor was obtained from a man aged 18 to 29 in good health and CMV-seronegative. Sequenced material: PBMCs. DNA for the CDR3: TGTGCCAGCAGCTTAACCCAGGGCCGCTACAATGAGCAGTTCTTC. Residues: CASSLTQGRYNEQFF.